This T cell receptor (beta chain) stems from a study of T cells in Graves' hyperthyroidism and ophthalmopathy. Amplified TCR beta CDR3 regions derived from RNA transcripts. RT-PCR in the first round (using the HTBI primer set) targeted the TCR CDR3. TCRdb independently ran MiXCR on the multiplex PCR reads; one entry per CDR3 protein. The sample holds nearly 600,000 distinct CDR3 sequences, approximately 14% seen once. This clonotype was seen a handful of times. Germline loops: CDR1 DFQATT, CDR2 SNEGSKA (reference sequence). This CDR3 contains 16 residues. The V end was cut by 4 bases, the J end by 4 bases, with 20 bases between.

This TCR was sampled from a woman aged 18-29 years with Graves' ophthalmopathy. The V and J genes are TRBV20-1 and TRBJ2-1; tentative D call: TRBD1 (6 bases). Sequencing was performed on blood. Written as DNA, the CDR3 is TGCAGTGCTATCCCAGGGAGAGGACAGCCGTACAATGAGCAGTTCTTC. Amino acid sequence: CSAIPGRGQPYNEQFF.